The rows below give T cell receptor beta chains drawn from one sample of a study of cytomegalovirus exposure and HLA in healthy donors. The repertoire was sequenced with immunoSEQ multiplex PCR; TCRdb's copy has only in-frame clones and lacks some. Of about 170,000 clones listed, roughly 86% are singletons. Sequenced: PBMCs. These receptors all stem from a man between 18 and 29 years old in good health and CMV-seropositive. The CDR3 runs from the conserved cysteine through the conserved F or W. The order of the fields is J gene, D gene, clone size, V gene, CDR3 protein, CDR3 DNA. A D gene is named only where the DNA matches it firmly. Rows give clone size only sometimes, using once, few, many, or a class for an expanded clone.

>TRBJ2-1|-|-|TRBV4-1
CASSQDPRPNNEQFF
TGCGCCAGCAGCCAAGATCCGCGGCCGAACAATGAGCAGTTCTTC
>TRBJ1-1|-|-|TRBV2
CASNQNTEAFF
TGTGCCAGCAATCAGAACACTGAAGCTTTCTTT
>TRBJ1-4|-|-|TRBV7-2
CASSLAAVATNEKLFF
TGTGCCAGCAGCTTAGCGGCGGTTGCAACTAATGAAAAACTGTTTTTT
>TRBJ2-5|-|-|TRBV7-6
CASSLGPPQYF
TGTGCCAGCAGCTTAGGGCCGCCCCAGTACTTC
>TRBJ2-1|-|-|TRBV6-6
CASSANEQFF
TGTGCCAGCAGTGCGAATGAGCAGTTCTTC
>TRBJ1-1|-|-|TRBV7-2
CASSLGWQNTEAFF
TGTGCCAGCAGCTTAGGCTGGCAGAACACTGAAGCTTTCTTT
>TRBJ2-7|TRBD2|-|TRBV18
CASSPGTTNYEQYF
TGTGCCAGCTCACCCGGGACTACAAACTACGAGCAGTACTTC
>TRBJ1-2|-|once|TRBV20-1
CSAKDIYGYTF
TGCAGTGCTAAAGACATCTATGGCTACACCTTC
>TRBJ1-2|-|-|TRBV6-5
CASSYSSRGGGYGYTF
TGTGCCAGCAGTTACTCGAGTCGTGGGGGCGGCTATGGCTACACCTTC
>TRBJ2-7|-|-|TRBV29-1
CSVEARTDEQYF
TGCAGCGTTGAGGCGCGGACAGACGAGCAGTACTTC
>TRBJ1-1|-|-|TRBV28
CASSLRGTGEAFF
TGTGCCAGCAGTTTACGGGGGACCGGAGAAGCTTTCTTT
>TRBJ2-7|TRBD2|-|TRBV7-2
CASSPTVFGTSGSSYEQYF
TGTGCCAGCAGCCCAACCGTTTTCGGGACTAGCGGGAGTTCCTACGAGCAGTACTTC
>TRBJ2-7|TRBD2|-|TRBV27
CASSAAGRDHEQYF
TGTGCCAGCAGTGCAGCGGGGAGGGACCACGAGCAGTACTTC
>TRBJ1-3|-|-|TRBV29-1
CSVADSYSGNTIYF
TGCAGCGTAGCGGACAGCTACTCTGGAAACACCATATATTTT
>TRBJ2-2|-|few|TRBV7-8
CASSRYPGNTGELFF
TGTGCCAGCAGCCGCTACCCTGGTAACACCGGGGAGCTGTTTTTT
>TRBJ1-4|-|-|TRBV5-3
CARSLQSRDTTNEKLFF
TGTGCCAGAAGCTTGCAGAGTAGGGACACAACTAATGAAAAACTGTTTTTT
>TRBJ2-5|TRBD2|-|TRBV2
CASSEAPFGLAIETQYF
TGTGCCAGCAGTGAAGCGCCGTTCGGACTAGCTATCGAGACCCAGTACTTC
>TRBJ2-7|TRBD1|-|TRBV9
CASSGGQGYEQYF
TGTGCCAGCAGCGGAGGACAGGGCTACGAGCAGTACTTC
>TRBJ1-5|-|-|TRBV15
CATSRVTAWGGEPQHF
TGTGCCACCAGCAGAGTGACGGCGTGGGGGGGAGAGCCCCAGCATTTT
>TRBJ2-6|TRBD1|-|TRBV7-3
CASSLMVGTGVAGANVLTF
TGTGCCAGCAGCTTAATGGTTGGGACAGGGGTCGCTGGGGCCAACGTCCTGACTTTC
>TRBJ1-2|-|few|TRBV4-1
CASSQGPGIFGGYTF
TGCGCCAGCAGCCAAGGCCCAGGGATATTCGGCGGCTACACCTTC
>TRBJ2-7|-|-|TRBV2
CASTGWLAHTYEQYF
TGTGCCAGCACGGGATGGCTAGCCCATACCTACGAGCAGTACTTC
>TRBJ2-1|-|-|TRBV7-2
CASSLAVGAQNEQFF
TGTGCCAGCAGCTTAGCGGTGGGCGCTCAAAATGAGCAGTTCTTC
>TRBJ2-5|-|-|TRBV9
CASSDLRQGEEETQYF
TGTGCCAGCAGCGACCTCCGGCAGGGTGAGGAAGAGACCCAGTACTTC
>TRBJ1-4|TRBD1|-|TRBV4-1
CASSYRQGAVEKLFF
TGCGCCAGCAGCTACCGACAGGGGGCGGTTGAAAAACTGTTTTTT
>TRBJ2-7|TRBD1|once|TRBV6-5
CASSYSSGTGYEQYF
TGTGCCAGCAGTTACTCGTCCGGGACAGGCTACGAGCAGTACTTC
>TRBJ2-1|TRBD2|once|TRBV7-6
CASSLESAGGHEQFF
TGTGCCAGCAGCTTAGAATCAGCGGGGGGTCATGAGCAGTTCTTC
>TRBJ1-1|TRBD1|few|TRBV29-1
CSVMGKGGEAFF
TGCAGCGTTATGGGGAAAGGGGGCGAAGCTTTCTTT
>TRBJ2-3|-|-|TRBV7-2
CASSSRGSSGGSTDTQYF
TGTGCCAGCAGCTCGAGGGGGTCTAGCGGAGGGAGCACAGATACGCAGTATTTT
>TRBJ2-7|TRBD1|-|TRBV5-1
CASSLEGQGGSNEQYF
TGCGCCAGCAGCTTGGAAGGACAGGGCGGTTCTAACGAGCAGTACTTC
>TRBJ2-1|-|-|TRBV5-6
CASSFSYNEQFF
TGTGCCAGCAGCTTCTCGTACAATGAGCAGTTCTTC
>TRBJ2-1|-|-|TRBV10-2
CASSGIGGVNEQFF
TGCGCCAGCAGCGGCATAGGGGGGGTAAATGAGCAGTTCTTC
>TRBJ2-5|-|-|TRBV7-7
CASSARGTETQYF
TGTGCTAGCAGCGCACGCGGGACGGAGACCCAGTACTTC
>TRBJ2-7|TRBD2|few|TRBV7-2
CASSSSSGRAYEQYF
TGTGCCAGCAGCTCTTCTAGCGGGAGGGCCTACGAGCAGTACTTC
>TRBJ1-5|-|-|TRBV19
CASSPPRQEFNQPQHF
TGTGCCAGTAGTCCCCCCCGACAGGAATTCAATCAGCCCCAGCATTTT
>TRBJ2-7|TRBD1|-|TRBV7-9
CASSSHRGRPYEQYF
TGTGCCAGCAGCTCTCACAGGGGGCGCCCCTACGAGCAGTACTTC
>TRBJ1-4|-|-|TRBV14
CASSRGLQEKLFF
TGTGCCAGCAGCCGCGGGTTACAGGAAAAACTGTTTTTT
>TRBJ2-1|TRBD1|-|TRBV6-1
CASSVVDRDRSGQFF
TGTGCCAGCAGTGTAGTGGACAGGGACCGGAGCGGGCAGTTCTTC
>TRBJ1-2|-|-|TRBV7-2
CASSSNGGANYGYTF
TGTGCCAGCAGCTCCAACGGGGGGGCTAACTATGGCTACACCTTC
>TRBJ2-5|-|-|TRBV20-1
CSAATGETQYF
TGCAGTGCTGCAACCGGGGAGACCCAGTACTTC
>TRBJ2-5|TRBD2|once|TRBV7-8
CASSIRLAGRETQYF
TGTGCCAGCAGCATTCGACTAGCGGGAAGGGAGACCCAGTACTTC
>TRBJ2-3|TRBD2|few|TRBV6-5
CASTPGLASDTQYF
TGTGCCAGCACACCGGGACTAGCTTCAGATACGCAGTATTTT
>TRBJ2-3|-|-|TRBV4-3
CASSLSLWESDTQYF
TGCGCCAGCAGCCTCTCCCTTTGGGAGTCGGATACGCAGTATTTT
>TRBJ1-4|-|-|TRBV19
CASSTTGTIKLGTNEKLFF
TGTGCCAGTAGTACAACCGGGACAATTAAGCTCGGGACTAATGAAAAACTGTTTTTT
>TRBJ2-7|-|once|TRBV7-2
CASSLIDSSYEQYF
TGTGCCAGCAGCTTAATAGACAGCTCCTACGAGCAGTACTTC
>TRBJ1-2|-|-|TRBV4-1
CASSQQGTYGYTF
TGCGCCAGCAGCCAACAGGGTACCTATGGCTACACCTTC
>TRBJ2-7|-|-|TRBV5-1
CASSLASRGSEQYF
TGCGCCAGCAGCTTGGCATCACGGGGATCCGAGCAGTACTTC
>TRBJ1-2|TRBD1|-|TRBV5-6
CASSLGQSLYGYTF
TGTGCCAGCAGCCTGGGACAGAGCCTCTATGGCTACACCTTC
>TRBJ2-7|TRBD1|-|TRBV7-8
CASSLPGQGTYEQYF
TGTGCCAGCAGCTTACCGGGACAGGGGACCTACGAGCAGTACTTC
>TRBJ2-2|TRBD1|-|TRBV27
CASSSLRDSHLLNTGELFF
TGTGCCAGCAGTTCCCTCCGGGACAGCCATCTATTGAACACCGGGGAGCTGTTTTTT
>TRBJ2-1|TRBD1|-|TRBV19
CASSLDRIISYEQFF
TGTGCCAGTAGTCTGGACAGGATAATCAGCTATGAGCAGTTCTTC
>TRBJ2-7|TRBD1|-|TRBV27
CASSSWDREYF
TGTGCCAGCAGTTCCTGGGACAGGGAATACTTC
>TRBJ2-1|TRBD1|-|TRBV7-9
CASSLAGTGPYNEQFF
TGTGCCAGCAGCTTAGCAGGGACAGGGCCGTACAATGAGCAGTTCTTC
>TRBJ1-1|-|-|TRBV2
CASSVGIANTEAFF
TGTGCCAGCAGTGTGGGCATTGCGAACACTGAAGCTTTCTTT